The following is a T cell receptor beta chain sequence with its context. Splitting of CD4+ cells produced CD45RA+ naive and CD45RA-negative memory subsets. V gave up 6 bases and J gave up 0 bases; unmatched junction bases: 4. The CDR3 length is 16 residues. Germline lookup yields CDR1 MDHEN and CDR2 SYDVKM. The data were obtained in a study of shared clonotypes between healthy human individuals. Sequencing was at deep level. In the authors' workflow: Filtering differed for immunoSEQ, which gave only junction sequences without quality scores. Here immunoSEQ multiplex PCR was the method, and the copy in TCRdb shows in-frame clones only, minus some. Clone size and V and J calls were adopted from that table, with D and trimming inferred from the DNA. The sample shows 740,000 or so clones, 73% of them seen only once.

Specimen: memory CD4+ T cells sorted from blood. Subset described: CD45RA-negative fraction. V and J are TRBV28 and TRBJ2-1, with 11 bases lining up with TRBD2. The TCR comes from a woman under 40 in good health. CDR3 sequence: CASRSSGGSSYNEQFF. The CDR3 coding sequence is TGTGCCAGCAGGTCTAGCGGGGGGAGCTCCTACAATGAGCAGTTCTTC.